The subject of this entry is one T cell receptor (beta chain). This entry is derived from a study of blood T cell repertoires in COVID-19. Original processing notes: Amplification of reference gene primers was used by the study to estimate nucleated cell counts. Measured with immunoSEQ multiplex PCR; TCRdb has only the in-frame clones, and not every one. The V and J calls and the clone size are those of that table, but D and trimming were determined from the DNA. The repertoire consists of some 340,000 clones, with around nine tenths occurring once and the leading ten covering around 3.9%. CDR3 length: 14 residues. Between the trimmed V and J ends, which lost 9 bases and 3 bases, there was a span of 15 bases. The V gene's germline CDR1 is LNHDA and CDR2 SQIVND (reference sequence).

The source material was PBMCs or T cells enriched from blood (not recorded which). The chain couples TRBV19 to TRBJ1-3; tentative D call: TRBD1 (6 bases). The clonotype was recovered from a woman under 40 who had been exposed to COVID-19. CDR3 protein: CASPAGGHGNTIYF. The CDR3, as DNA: TGTGCCAGCCCGGCGGGGGGCCATGGAAACACCATATATTTT. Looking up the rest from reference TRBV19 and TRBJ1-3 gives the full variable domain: DGGITQSPKYLFRKEGQNVTLSCEQNLNHDAMYWYRQDPGQGLRLIYYSQIVNDFQKGDIAEGYSVSREKKESFPLTVTSAQKNPTAFYLCASPAGGHGNTIYFGEGSWLTVV.